This paragraph covers one T cell receptor (beta chain) sequence. Participants spanned ages about 18 to 89 years and resided in fewer than 30 US areas. Cohort assignment relied on participant-reported clinical history. This record comes from a study of blood T cell repertoires in COVID-19. TCRdb's copy holds only in-frame clones and misses some; the assay was immunoSEQ multiplex PCR. The sample yields about 220,000 clones, approximately 90% seen once. The source material was PBMCs or T cells enriched from blood (not recorded which). The TCR was taken from a woman aged 40 to 50 with acute COVID-19.

The CDR3 DNA reads TGTGCCAGCAGAGGGACAGGGGTTTTCTACAATGAGCAGTTCTTC. Protein sequence: CASRGTGVFYNEQFF. The chain is built from TRBV7-8 and TRBJ2-1, with TRBD1 matching over 10 bases. The germline V gene encodes CDR1 SGHVS and CDR2 FQNEAQ. With 6 bases clipped from V and 3 bases from J, the junction kept 5 bases outside the gene matches. The CDR3 is 15 amino acids.